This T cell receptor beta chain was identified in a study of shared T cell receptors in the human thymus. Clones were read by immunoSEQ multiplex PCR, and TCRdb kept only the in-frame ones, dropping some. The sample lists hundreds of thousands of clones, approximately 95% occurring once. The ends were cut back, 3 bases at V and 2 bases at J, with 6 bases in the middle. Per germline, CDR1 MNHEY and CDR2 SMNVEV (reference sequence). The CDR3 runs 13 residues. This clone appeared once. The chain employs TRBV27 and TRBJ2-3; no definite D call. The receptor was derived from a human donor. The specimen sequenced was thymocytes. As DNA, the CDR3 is TGTGCCAGCAGTTTTGGATACACAGATACGCAGTATTTT. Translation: CASSFGYTDTQYF.